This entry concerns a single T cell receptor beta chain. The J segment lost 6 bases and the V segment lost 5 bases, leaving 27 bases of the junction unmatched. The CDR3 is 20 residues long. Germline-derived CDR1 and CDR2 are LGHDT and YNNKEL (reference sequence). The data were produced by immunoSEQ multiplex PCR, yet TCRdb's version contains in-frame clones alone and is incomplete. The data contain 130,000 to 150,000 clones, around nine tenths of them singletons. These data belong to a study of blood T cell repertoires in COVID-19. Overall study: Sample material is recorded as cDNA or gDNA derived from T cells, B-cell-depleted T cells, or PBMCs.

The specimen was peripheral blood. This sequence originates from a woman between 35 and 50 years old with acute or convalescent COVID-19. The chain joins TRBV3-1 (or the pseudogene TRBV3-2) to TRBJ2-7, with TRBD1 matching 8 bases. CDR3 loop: CASSSGTGKYPGLGYCEQYF. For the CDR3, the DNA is TGTGCCAGCAGCTCCGGGACAGGTAAGTATCCCGGCCTTGGATACTGCGAGCAGTACTTC.